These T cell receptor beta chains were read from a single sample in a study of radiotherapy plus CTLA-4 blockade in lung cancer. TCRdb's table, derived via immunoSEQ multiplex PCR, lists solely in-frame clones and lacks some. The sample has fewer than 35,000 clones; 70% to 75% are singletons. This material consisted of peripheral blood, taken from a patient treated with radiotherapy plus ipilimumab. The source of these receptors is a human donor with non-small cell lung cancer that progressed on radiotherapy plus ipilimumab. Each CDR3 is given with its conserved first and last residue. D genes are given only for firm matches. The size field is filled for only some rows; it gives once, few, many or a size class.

DNA: TGTGCCAGCAGCACCACAGGGATCAATCAGCCCCAGCATTTT; CDR3: CASSTTGINQPQHF; size: -; D: -; J: TRBJ1-5; V: TRBV7-9
DNA: TGCGCCAGCAGCGATTCCCCAGGGGTGGCCTATGGCTACACCTTC; CDR3: CASSDSPGVAYGYTF; size: -; D: -; J: TRBJ1-2; V: TRBV5-1
DNA: TGTGCCAGCAGCTTGACAGGGTGGAAAGGCGAAGAGCAGTACTTC; CDR3: CASSLTGWKGEEQYF; size: -; D: TRBD1; J: TRBJ2-7; V: TRBV7-9
DNA: TGTGCCATCAGTGAGTCTGACAGGAGTAGCACAGATACGCAGTATTTT; CDR3: CAISESDRSSTDTQYF; size: few; D: -; J: TRBJ2-3; V: TRBV10-3
DNA: TGTGCCAGCAGCTTAGGGGATAACTATGGCTACACCTTC; CDR3: CASSLGDNYGYTF; size: once; D: -; J: TRBJ1-2; V: TRBV7-3
DNA: TGTGCCATCAGGGCCCTGAGCCCCATGAATGAGCAGTACTTC; CDR3: CAIRALSPMNEQYF; size: -; D: -; J: TRBJ2-7; V: TRBV10-3
DNA: TGTGCCAGCGGAGACTCGGGACTAGCGGTTTACGAGCAGTACTTC; CDR3: CASGDSGLAVYEQYF; size: -; D: TRBD2; J: TRBJ2-7; V: TRBV28
DNA: TGTGCCGGTCGTGGGCTAGCGGGAGGTGGGGAGCAGTACTTC; CDR3: CAGRGLAGGGEQYF; size: -; D: TRBD2; J: TRBJ2-7; V: TRBV6-1
DNA: TGTGCCAGCAGCGCCAAGGGGGTTGGGCAGCTGAACACTGAAGCTTTCTTT; CDR3: CASSAKGVGQLNTEAFF; size: -; D: -; J: TRBJ1-1; V: TRBV7-9
DNA: TGTGCCAGCAGTGACGGGGGCCAGGAGACCCAGTACTTC; CDR3: CASSDGGQETQYF; size: medium-sized; D: -; J: TRBJ2-5; V: TRBV6-1
DNA: TGTGCCAGCCGCTACTCCCGGGACAGATCCTACGAGCAGTACTTC; CDR3: CASRYSRDRSYEQYF; size: -; D: TRBD1; J: TRBJ2-7; V: TRBV2
DNA: TGTGCCAGCTCACTCGAACTAGTCATCCAAGAGACCCAGTACTTC; CDR3: CASSLELVIQETQYF; size: -; D: -; J: TRBJ2-5; V: TRBV18
DNA: TGTGCCTGGCAACCCACCCGACAGGTTGAAGCTTTCTTT; CDR3: CAWQPTRQVEAFF; size: -; D: -; J: TRBJ1-1; V: TRBV30
DNA: TGTGCCAGCAGCTTAGGGAGGATCAAGACTGCTGAAGCTTTCTTT; CDR3: CASSLGRIKTAEAFF; size: once; D: -; J: TRBJ1-1; V: TRBV11-1
DNA: TGTGTCAGCAGCGAGGGGACAGGGCCAGGAAACACCATATATTTT; CDR3: CVSSEGTGPGNTIYF; size: -; D: TRBD1; J: TRBJ1-3; V: TRBV5-4
DNA: TGTGCCAGCAGCGACAGGGACCGAATCTCGGACGCTTTCTTT; CDR3: CASSDRDRISDAFF; size: -; D: TRBD1; J: TRBJ1-1; V: TRBV7-2
DNA: TGTGCCAGCAGTGAACTAGCTCAAGAGACCCAGTACTTC; CDR3: CASSELAQETQYF; size: -; D: -; J: TRBJ2-5; V: TRBV2
DNA: TGTGCCAGCAGTGAATGGGGACAAGATAACACTGAAGCTTTCTTT; CDR3: CASSEWGQDNTEAFF; size: few; D: -; J: TRBJ1-1; V: TRBV2
DNA: TGTGCCAGCAGTTTAATTGGGGGCGGGGAGCTGTTTTTT; CDR3: CASSLIGGGELFF; size: -; D: -; J: TRBJ2-2; V: TRBV27
DNA: TGTGCCAGCAGCCCCCCCCAGTCGGGGGCAGGCAATTCACCCCTCCACTTT; CDR3: CASSPPQSGAGNSPLHF; size: -; D: -; J: TRBJ1-6; V: TRBV7-9
DNA: TGTGCCAGCAGCTTAGCAGCGGGGATGGGAGATACGCAGTATTTT; CDR3: CASSLAAGMGDTQYF; size: -; D: TRBD2; J: TRBJ2-3; V: TRBV13
DNA: TGTGCCAGCAGCTTAACGTACTTAGCGGGAGGGACAAGCACAGATACGCAGTATTTT; CDR3: CASSLTYLAGGTSTDTQYF; size: -; D: TRBD2; J: TRBJ2-3; V: TRBV7-3
DNA: TGTGCCAGCAGCTTAGCCGTCGGTTCCTACGAGCAGTACTTC; CDR3: CASSLAVGSYEQYF; size: -; D: -; J: TRBJ2-7; V: TRBV7-6
DNA: TGTGCCAGCAGTTATATAGCGGGACTCAACAATGAGCAGTTCTTC; CDR3: CASSYIAGLNNEQFF; size: -; D: TRBD2; J: TRBJ2-1; V: TRBV27
DNA: TGCGCCAGCAGGGAGGAACAGGGGCATGAAAAACTGTTTTTT; CDR3: CASREEQGHEKLFF; size: few; D: TRBD1; J: TRBJ1-4; V: TRBV5-1
DNA: TGTGCCAGCACGCTCGGACAGCAAGAGACCCAGTACTTC; CDR3: CASTLGQQETQYF; size: -; D: -; J: TRBJ2-5; V: TRBV18
DNA: TGTGCCAGCAGTTACCGCGGGGGACTCGAGACCCAGTACTTC; CDR3: CASSYRGGLETQYF; size: few; D: TRBD2; J: TRBJ2-5; V: TRBV6-5
DNA: TGTGCCAGCAGCCCCGCAGGACTAGCGGGTCACACCGGGGAGCTGTTTTTT; CDR3: CASSPAGLAGHTGELFF; size: few; D: TRBD2; J: TRBJ2-2; V: TRBV4-2
DNA: TGTGCCAGCAGTACTAGCGGGGGGGCCCGCAATGAGCAGTTCTTC; CDR3: CASSTSGGARNEQFF; size: -; D: TRBD2; J: TRBJ2-1; V: TRBV6-5
DNA: TGTGCCAGCAGCTTAGGCGGGCCGGCAGATACGCAGTATTTT; CDR3: CASSLGGPADTQYF; size: few; D: -; J: TRBJ2-3; V: TRBV11-2
DNA: TGTGCCTGGAGTTGGACAGGCACCGGGGAGCTGTTTTTT; CDR3: CAWSWTGTGELFF; size: -; D: TRBD1; J: TRBJ2-2; V: TRBV30
DNA: TGTGCCAGCAGTCGGACATCTAACTACGAGCAGTACTTC; CDR3: CASSRTSNYEQYF; size: -; D: -; J: TRBJ2-7; V: TRBV6-5
DNA: TGTGCCAGCAGCCCACGACTCGGGGCGGGGTTATACAATGAGCAGTTCTTC; CDR3: CASSPRLGAGLYNEQFF; size: once; D: -; J: TRBJ2-1; V: TRBV11-2
DNA: TGCGCCAGCAGCCAAGGGGGAATGAACAGGGACACCGGGGAGCTGTTTTTT; CDR3: CASSQGGMNRDTGELFF; size: once; D: -; J: TRBJ2-2; V: TRBV4-1
DNA: TGTGCCAGCAGCTTGGAACAAAACTACGAGCAGTACTTC; CDR3: CASSLEQNYEQYF; size: -; D: -; J: TRBJ2-7; V: TRBV5-6
DNA: TGCAGCGTAGATCTACTAGGGGAGCAGTTCTTC; CDR3: CSVDLLGEQFF; size: -; D: -; J: TRBJ2-1; V: TRBV29-1
DNA: TGTGCCAGCAGCAGAGAGGCCGACAGGGCGTCTGGAAACACCATATATTTT; CDR3: CASSREADRASGNTIYF; size: -; D: TRBD1; J: TRBJ1-3; V: TRBV9